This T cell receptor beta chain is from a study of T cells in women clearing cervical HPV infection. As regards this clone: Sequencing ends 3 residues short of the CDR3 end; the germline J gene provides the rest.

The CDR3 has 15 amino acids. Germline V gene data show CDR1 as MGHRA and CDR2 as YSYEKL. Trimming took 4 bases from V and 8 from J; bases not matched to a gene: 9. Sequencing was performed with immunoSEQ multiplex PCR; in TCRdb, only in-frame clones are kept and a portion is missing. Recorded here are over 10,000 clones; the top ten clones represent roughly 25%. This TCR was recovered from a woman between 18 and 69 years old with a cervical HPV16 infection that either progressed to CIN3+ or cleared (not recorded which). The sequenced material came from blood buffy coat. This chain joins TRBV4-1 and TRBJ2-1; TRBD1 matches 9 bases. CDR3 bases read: TGCGCCAGCAGCCCGGGACAGGGAGTCGTCGATGAG. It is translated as CASSPGQGVVDE. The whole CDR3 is CASSPGQGVVDEQFF.